The entry below gives a single T cell receptor beta chain sequence along with its context. Only a few counts were recorded for this clonotype. Its recognized antigen is unknown. No much larger clone exists at a distance of one base, and base qualities are not known. The V end gives up 2 bases and the J end 5 bases, leaving 5 bases in the junction not matched to a gene. Including the terminal cysteine and phenylalanine, the CDR3 comprises 14 residues. Only the CDR3 portion is preserved as DNA: 42 bases, with reading frame beginning at the first base. CDR1 and CDR2 (LGHNA, YNFKEQ) derive from the germline V gene. This entry comes from a study of human T cells and chemical hapten exposure (dated by TCRdb to the early 2020s). Some background on the complete study: Libraries were pooled for sequencing, and variation in per-sample TCR yields was attributed mainly to small differences in library volumes within the pool. Peripheral blood TCR repertoire changes were tracked in vivo in alopecia patients during primary and secondary sensitization to the hapten diphenylcyclopropenone (DPC). For every blood RNA sample, sequencing covered both the TCR alpha and TCR beta chains. Study-wide conclusions, independent of this receptor: Repeated subsampling changed both the strength of the expansion versus patch-test correlation and the threshold at which the correlation became significant. The number of TCRs above 1 in 1000 frequency did not change with DPC sensitization; there was no evidence of global repertoire structure alterations.

The method was 5' RACE. Sequenced on an Illumina MiSeq. During library preparation, unique molecular identifiers were attached to individual cDNA molecules so that TCRs could be counted in a quantitative, reproducible way. From the authors' description of their analysis: The median number of TCRs per sample was some 100,000, ranging from about 20,000 to 750,000. The Decombinator software suite was used to annotate V, J and CDR3 in the TCR reads. For PS versus PT1 abundance plots, all samples were subsampled to the same number of TCRs (28,000). TCRs were defined as expanded if absent before sensitization and observed at least eight times at the 2-week time point. The public reads were run again by TCRdb, first through fastp at Q25 and then through MiXCR, and only productive beta chains were kept. Every CDR3 protein is listed once, alongside the most common genes and DNA of its rows. Here the V and J calls rest on TCRdb's processing, not on the authors' analysis. For this sample the table gives about 120,000 distinct CDR3 sequences, of which around 20% were detected only once. The top ten clonotypes cover 2.5% to 3.5% of the sample.

Unfractionated whole blood was collected in Tempus Blood RNA tubes, and total RNA was extracted from that blood. As TCR sequencing controls, roughly five healthy volunteers were used, with blood taken at day 0, 2 weeks and 6 weeks. This clonotype was sampled from a human donor in good health. The V and J segments used are TRBV4-2 and TRBJ1-2; TRBD1 matches 7 bases in the middle. For the CDR3, the sequence is CASSQRGLGYGYTF. The bases are TGTGCCAGCAGCCAAAGGGGGCTGGGATATGGCTACACCTTC.